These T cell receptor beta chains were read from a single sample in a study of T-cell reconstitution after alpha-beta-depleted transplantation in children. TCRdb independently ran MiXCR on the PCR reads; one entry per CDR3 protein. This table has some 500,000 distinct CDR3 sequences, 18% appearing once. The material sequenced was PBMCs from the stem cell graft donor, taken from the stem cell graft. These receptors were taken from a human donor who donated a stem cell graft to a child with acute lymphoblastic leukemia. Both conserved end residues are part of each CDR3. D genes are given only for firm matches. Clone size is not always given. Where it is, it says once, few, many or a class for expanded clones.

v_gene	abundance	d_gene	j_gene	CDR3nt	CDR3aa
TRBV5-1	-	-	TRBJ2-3	TGCGCCAGCAGCTTGACTAGGGGAGACACAGATACGCAGTATTTT	CASSLTRGDTDTQYF
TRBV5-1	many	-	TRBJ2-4	TGCGCCAGCAGCTGGGGTGCCAAAAACATTCAGTACTTC	CASSWGAKNIQYF
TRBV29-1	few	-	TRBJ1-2	TGCAGCGCCCTGTCGGTCAGCTACTATGGCTACACCTTC	CSALSVSYYGYTF
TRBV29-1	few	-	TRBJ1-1	TGCAGCGTTGTGGGGCAAGTAGGGGCTTTCTTT	CSVVGQVGAFF
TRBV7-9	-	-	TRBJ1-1	TGTGCCAGCAGTAGAATACGGATGAACACTGAAGCTTTCTTT	CASSRIRMNTEAFF
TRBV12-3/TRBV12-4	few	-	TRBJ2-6	TGTGCCAGCAGTTTCGAAGGCTCTGGGGCCAACGTCCTGACTTTC	CASSFEGSGANVLTF
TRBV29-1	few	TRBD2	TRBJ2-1	TGCAGCCAGACGGGGGGCAATGAGCAGTTCTTC	CSQTGGNEQFF
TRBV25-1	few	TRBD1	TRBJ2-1	TGTGCCAGCAGTGTCCCGAGGGGGCCTAACAATGAGCAGTTCTTC	CASSVPRGPNNEQFF
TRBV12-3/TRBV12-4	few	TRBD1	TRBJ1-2	TGTGCCAGCAGTCCGGACAGGAGAAATGGCTACACCTTC	CASSPDRRNGYTF
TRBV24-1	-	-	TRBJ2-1	TGTGCCACCAGGGGCGGCGGGTTGTCCTACAATGAGCAGTTCTTC	CATRGGGLSYNEQFF
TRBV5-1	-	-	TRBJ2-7	TGCGCCAGCAGCCCCGGGGATGGCGAGCAGTACTTC	CASSPGDGEQYF
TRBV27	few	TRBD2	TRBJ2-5	TGTGCCAGCAGCCCCATAGCGGGAGAACAAGAGACCCAGTACTTC	CASSPIAGEQETQYF
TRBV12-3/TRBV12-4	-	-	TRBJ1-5	TGTGCCAGCACCCACAGGGAACGGGATCAGCCCCAGCATTTT	CASTHRERDQPQHF
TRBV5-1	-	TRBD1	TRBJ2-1	TGCGCCAGCAGCTTTGGGGGCCGGGACAGAAGGGGCATCTCCTACAATGAGCAGTTCTTC	CASSFGGRDRRGISYNEQFF
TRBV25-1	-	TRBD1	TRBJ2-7	TGTGCCAGCAGTGAAGGACAGGGGGCATCCTACGAGCAGTACTTC	CASSEGQGASYEQYF
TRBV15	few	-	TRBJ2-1	TGTGCCACCAGCCTTTACAATGAGCAGTTCTTC	CATSLYNEQFF
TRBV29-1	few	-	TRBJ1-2	TGCAGCCCTACCACAGGGCAGGGCTACACCTTC	CSPTTGQGYTF
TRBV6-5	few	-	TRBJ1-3	TGTGCCAGCAGTTACTCGGGGGGGTCTGGAAACACCATATATTTT	CASSYSGGSGNTIYF
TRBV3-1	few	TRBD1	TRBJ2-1	TGTGCCAGCAGCCAAGATAGGACAGGGAGCAATGAGCAGTTCTTC	CASSQDRTGSNEQFF
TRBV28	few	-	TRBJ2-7	TGTGCCAGCAGTACGTTCGGGAGAGGACAGTTCTCCTACGAGCAGTACTTC	CASSTFGRGQFSYEQYF
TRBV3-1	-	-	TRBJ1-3	TGTGCCAGCAGCCGAGGTCTACAGGGCTCTGGAAACACCATATATTTT	CASSRGLQGSGNTIYF
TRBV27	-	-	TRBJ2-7	TGTGCCAGCAGTTTATCGCCCACCAGGGAGCAGTACTTC	CASSLSPTREQYF
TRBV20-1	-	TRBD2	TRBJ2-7	TGCAGTGCCCCCGGGACTAGCGGGATTAACCCCTACGAGCAGTACTTC	CSAPGTSGINPYEQYF
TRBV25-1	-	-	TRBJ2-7	TGTGCCAGCGGGGGGCGGATGGACTACGAGCAGTACTTC	CASGGRMDYEQYF
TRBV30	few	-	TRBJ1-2	TGTGCCTGGAGCGCCATCGGGGTTGGCTACACCTTC	CAWSAIGVGYTF
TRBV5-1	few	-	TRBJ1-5	TGCGCCAGGAAGGCCAGGGTGAAGAATCAGCCCCAGCATTTT	CARKARVKNQPQHF
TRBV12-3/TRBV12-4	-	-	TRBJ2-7	TGTGCCAGCAGCCCTATGACGTTACGAACTGACGAGCAGTACTTC	CASSPMTLRTDEQYF
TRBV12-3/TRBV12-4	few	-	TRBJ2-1	TGTGCCAGCAGTTTGGGGGGTGATTTGAATGAGCAGTTCTTC	CASSLGGDLNEQFF
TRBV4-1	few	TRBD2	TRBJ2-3	TGCGCCAGCAGCGCCAGCGGGAGTGTAGATGGCACAGATACGCAGTATTTT	CASSASGSVDGTDTQYF
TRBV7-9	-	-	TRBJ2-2	TGTGCCAGCAGCTTTGGGTTAGGTCATCGGCTGTTTTTT	CASSFGLGHRLFF
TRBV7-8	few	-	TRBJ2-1	TGTGCCAGCAGCCGAAATGTGATCCGGGAGAGGAACAATGAGCAGTTCTTC	CASSRNVIRERNNEQFF
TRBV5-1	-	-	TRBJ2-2	TGCGCCAGCAAAGGTAGTGCCCATATGAACACCGGGGAGCTGTTTTTT	CASKGSAHMNTGELFF
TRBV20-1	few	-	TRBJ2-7	TGCAGTCTGCAGGGCCGGGAGACTTACGAGCAGTACTTC	CSLQGRETYEQYF
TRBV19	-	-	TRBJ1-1	TGTGCCAGCGCCTCGTTAGAAGGCACTGAAGCTTTCTTT	CASASLEGTEAFF
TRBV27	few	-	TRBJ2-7	TGTGCCAGCAGTTTAAACGGGGCGGGTAGGACCTACGAGCAGTACTTC	CASSLNGAGRTYEQYF
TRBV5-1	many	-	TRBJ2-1	TGCGCCAGCAGCTCAGGACTAATCTACAATGAGCAGTTCTTC	CASSSGLIYNEQFF
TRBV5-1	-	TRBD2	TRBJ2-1	TGCGCCAGCAGCTTGAGTCTAGCGGGAGGGTACTCCTACAATGAGCAGTTCTTC	CASSLSLAGGYSYNEQFF
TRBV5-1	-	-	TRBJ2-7	TGCGCCAGCAGCTTCGAGGGAGACGACTACGAGCAGTACTTC	CASSFEGDDYEQYF
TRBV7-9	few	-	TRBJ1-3	TGTGCCAGCAGCTTATCCAGCGGCTCTGGAAACACCATATATTTT	CASSLSSGSGNTIYF